This entry describes one T cell receptor beta chain. The antigen remains undetermined. The data originate from a study of shared clonotypes between healthy human individuals. As for the study in general: CD4 naive cells filled three plates per donor, CD4 memory three, CD8 naive two and CD8 memory one. Study-level points and caveats: The genetic and exposure-history diversity represented was limited by few donors. Incomplete sequencing of sorted subsets was indicated by rarefaction despite large depth.

Each PCR replicate from the sorted subsets contained about 200 ng DNA, which is 25,000 to 30,000 T cell genomes. Sequencing used immunoSEQ multiplex PCR; TCRdb keeps in-frame clones, though not all of them. Seen here are 2 million to 3 million clones, 93% observed once, and the top ten hold about 0.39%. The CDR3 consists of 15 residues. With 6 bases removed from V and 1 base from J, the gap between germline ends came to 14 bases. Germline V lookup: CDR1 LNHDA, CDR2 SQIVND (reference sequence). Specimen: naive CD4+ T cells from PBMCs. The subset denotes: CD45RA+ positively selected. This sequence was found in a man aged 18 to 30 in good health. Some clones in this sample may be carry-over from other donors' samples. The chain employs TRBV19 and TRBJ2-3, with D perhaps matching TRBD2 (5 bases). This CDR3 reads CASRRGLARTDTQYF. The CDR3 coding sequence is TGTGCCAGTAGGCGCGGGCTAGCCCGCACAGATACGCAGTATTTT.